This TCR beta chain was obtained from a study of prognosis after radiotherapy for stage I lung cancer. This clonotype was seen ten or more times. V lost 3 bases to trimming and J lost 3 bases, with 15 bases between them. CDR3 length equals 16 residues. CDR1 is LGHNA, CDR2 YNFKEQ, per germline. TCR beta CDR3 was amplified from genomic DNA by two-round multiplex PCR. Primers targeting each individual TRBV and TRBJ gene were applied in first-round PCR. TCRdb reprocessed the multiplex PCR reads via MiXCR and lists one record per CDR3 protein. This table holds about 16,000 distinct CDR3 sequences, around two fifths found once.

The material was PBMCs, obtained before or after stereotactic body radiation therapy (not recorded which). This receptor was obtained from a donor aged 50 or older with non-small cell lung cancer. The chain uses TRBV4-2 and TRBJ1-5; D not resolved. The CDR3 region has the DNA TGTGCCAGCAGCCAGGAGGCGACGGGAACCAATCAGCCCCAGCATTTT. Its translation: CASSQEATGTNQPQHF.